This note documents a single T cell receptor (beta chain) sequence. Authors' processing steps: From reference gene primer amplification, estimates of nucleated cell counts were derived. Sequencing used immunoSEQ multiplex PCR; TCRdb keeps in-frame clones, though not all of them. Clonal size and the V and J genes are those of that table, whereas D and trimming came from the DNA. Of hundreds of thousands of clones in the sample, approximately 83% were seen once. The sample originates from a study of blood T cell repertoires in COVID-19. On the study more broadly: Samples came from the United States, Italy and Spain, spanning acute and convalescent COVID-19. The analysed material was cDNA or gDNA that came from T cells, B-cell-depleted T cells, or PBMCs.

V was cut by 2 bases and J by 6 bases, with 14 bases left in between. In germline, CDR1 is MNHNS, CDR2 SASEGT. The length of the CDR3 is 14 residues. The chain carries TRBV6-1 and TRBJ2-7, with D unclear. Sequencing was done on a sample of peripheral blood. The receptor comes from a woman aged 25 to 45 who had recovered from COVID-19. CDR3 nucleotides: TGTGCCAGCAGTGAAATCCATGTGGCTGGCGAGCAGTACTTC. It translates to CASSEIHVAGEQYF.